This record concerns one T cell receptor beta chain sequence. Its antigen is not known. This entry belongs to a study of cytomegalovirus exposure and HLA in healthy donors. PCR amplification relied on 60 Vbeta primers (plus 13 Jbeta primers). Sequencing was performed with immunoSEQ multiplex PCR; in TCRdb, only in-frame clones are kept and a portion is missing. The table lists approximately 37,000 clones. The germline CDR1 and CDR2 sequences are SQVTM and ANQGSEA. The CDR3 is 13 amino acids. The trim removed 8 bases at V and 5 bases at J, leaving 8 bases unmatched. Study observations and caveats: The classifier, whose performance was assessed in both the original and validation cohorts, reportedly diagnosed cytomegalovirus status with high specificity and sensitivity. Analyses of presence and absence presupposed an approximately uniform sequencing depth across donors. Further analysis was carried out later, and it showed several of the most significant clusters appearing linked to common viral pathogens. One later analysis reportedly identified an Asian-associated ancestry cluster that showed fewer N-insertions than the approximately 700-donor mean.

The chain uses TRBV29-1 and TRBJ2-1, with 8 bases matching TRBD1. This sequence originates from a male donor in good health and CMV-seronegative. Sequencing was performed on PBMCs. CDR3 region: CSPVGQGDNEQFF. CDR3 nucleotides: TGCAGCCCCGTCGGACAGGGAGACAATGAGCAGTTCTTC.